This TCR beta chain was captured in a study of spatial heterogeneity in lung cancer. Study summary: Detection consistently yielded more beta chains than alpha chains. Study-wide points: Detection of ubiquitous tumor TCRs in blood was higher at resection than follow-up.

In the library, each TCR cDNA molecule bore its own unique molecular identifier. A single record per CDR3 protein comes from TCRdb applying MiXCR to the 5' RACE reads. Of 20,000 or so distinct CDR3 sequences listed, over 3% are singletons. Comment on this clonotype: Its cognate antigen is unknown.

V was trimmed by 1 base and J by 0 bases, leaving 21 bases between them. The CDR3 length is 20 residues. The V gene's germline CDR1 is SGHTA and CDR2 FQGNSA. Time point described: sample taken at primary tumor resection. Sequencing of whole RNA from tumor, nontumor lung or frozen PBMC involved no sorting. Samples came from around 70 TRACERx patients with untreated early-stage lung cancer. This specimen consisted of PBMCs, obtained at surgery. The chain recombines TRBV7-2 with TRBJ2-2, with a possible D match to TRBD1 (6 bases). The clonotype comes from a female donor with early-stage non-small cell lung cancer. CDR3 DNA: TGTGCCAGCAGCTTAGAGATTCTACAGGGTAGTCCCACGAACACCGGGGAGCTGTTTTTT. Translated, it gives CASSLEILQGSPTNTGELFF.